This is a list of T cell receptor beta chains from one sample in a study of technical replicates of blood from several donors. Measured with immunoSEQ multiplex PCR; TCRdb has only the in-frame clones, and not every one. The table has some 87,000 clones, around 96% seen once. The specimen sequenced was T cells isolated from PBMCs. These TCRs come from a human donor in good health. Both conserved end residues are part of each CDR3. The order of the fields is CDR3 DNA, CDR3 protein, J gene, D gene, clone size, V gene. A D gene is named only where the DNA matches it firmly. Clone size is stated in some rows and not others, as once, few, many or a class when expanded.

TGTGCCAGCAGTTTAATTACAGGGACCGAGACCCAGTACTTC	CASSLITGTETQYF	TRBJ2-5	.	.	TRBV28
TGTGCCAGCAGTTTCTTAAACGATTATACTCTGGATACGCAGTATTTT	CASSFLNDYTLDTQYF	TRBJ2-3	.	once	TRBV28
TGTGCCAGCAGCTTAGCAGTTTACAATGAGCAGTTCTTC	CASSLAVYNEQFF	TRBJ2-1	.	.	TRBV11-3
TGCAGCGTTGAAGGGGGCCGGACAGGGACCCACGAGCAGTACTTC	CSVEGGRTGTHEQYF	TRBJ2-7	TRBD1	.	TRBV29-1
TGTGCCAGCAGCGTAGGGGCCGGGGGCTCTGGAAACACCATATATTTT	CASSVGAGGSGNTIYF	TRBJ1-3	.	.	TRBV9
TGCAGCGCACAGACAGGGGGCTTGAAGACCCAGTACTTC	CSAQTGGLKTQYF	TRBJ2-5	TRBD1	once	TRBV29-1
TGTGCCTGTCTGCAGGGGGCTAGCTACGAGCAGTACTTC	CACLQGASYEQYF	TRBJ2-7	TRBD1	.	TRBV30
TGTGCCAGCAGTGATACAGCCGACTCTGGAAACACCATATATTTT	CASSDTADSGNTIYF	TRBJ1-3	.	.	TRBV2
TGTGCCAGCAGTTCCCAGGGTACCGGCTACACCTTC	CASSSQGTGYTF	TRBJ1-2	.	.	TRBV6-1
TGTGCCAGCTCGATAAACAGGGTAGGCAATCAGCCCCAGCATTTT	CASSINRVGNQPQHF	TRBJ1-5	.	once	TRBV18
TGTGCCAGCAGCGTCATTGGATTAGCGGGAGAGGAAAGTGAGCAGTTCTTC	CASSVIGLAGEESEQFF	TRBJ2-1	TRBD2	.	TRBV9
TGTGCCAGCAGCTTATACTCTGAAGCTTTCTTT	CASSLYSEAFF	TRBJ1-1	.	.	TRBV13
TGTGCCATCGCGGGACAGGGCACAGATACGCAGTATTTT	CAIAGQGTDTQYF	TRBJ2-3	TRBD1	.	TRBV10-3
TGTGCCAGCACCAAATCGGCGGGAGGGACAGATACGCAGTATTTT	CASTKSAGGTDTQYF	TRBJ2-3	TRBD2	.	TRBV7-6
TGTGCCAGCAGCGTAGGAGTCGGGACAGGGGAGAATGAGCAGTACTTC	CASSVGVGTGENEQYF	TRBJ2-7	TRBD1	.	TRBV9
TGTGCCAGCAGTTTTAGGGGGCAGAATCAGCCCCAGCATTTT	CASSFRGQNQPQHF	TRBJ1-5	TRBD1	.	TRBV6-5
TGTGCCAGCAGCTTCCCACATATGAACACTGAAGCTTTCTTT	CASSFPHMNTEAFF	TRBJ1-1	.	.	TRBV5-4
TGTGCCAGCAGTGCCCGGGACAACTCCGAGCAGTACTTC	CASSARDNSEQYF	TRBJ2-7	.	.	TRBV6-6
TGTGCCAGCGCGAGCGGGGATGAAAAACTGTTTTTT	CASASGDEKLFF	TRBJ1-4	.	once	TRBV27
TGTGCCAGCAGCTTGGAGACGGCGGGGACTAGCGGGTTCAGTGAGCAGTTCTTC	CASSLETAGTSGFSEQFF	TRBJ2-1	TRBD2	once	TRBV5-4
TGTGCCAGCAGCTTAAGGGACTTTCCGCACGGGGAGCTGTTTTTT	CASSLRDFPHGELFF	TRBJ2-2	.	.	TRBV11-2
TGTGCCAGCAGCTGGGAAGGGGCGACTCAGTCGAAGCAGTTCTTC	CASSWEGATQSKQFF	TRBJ2-1	.	.	TRBV7-9
TGTGCCAGTAGTTATATGGGACAGGCAATCGAAAAACTGTTTTTT	CASSYMGQAIEKLFF	TRBJ1-4	TRBD1	.	TRBV19
TGTGCCAGCAGAGCCGCCGGGGAGCTGTTTTTT	CASRAAGELFF	TRBJ2-2	.	.	TRBV5-6